This T cell receptor beta chain was sequenced in a study of blood T cell repertoires in COVID-19. Turning to the study itself: COVID-19 samples collected from the United States, Italy and Spain covered acute and convalescent phases. The analysed material was cDNA or gDNA that came from T cells, B-cell-depleted T cells, or PBMCs.

Methods used by the authors: By means of reference gene primer amplification, nucleated cell counts were estimated. Measured with immunoSEQ multiplex PCR; TCRdb has only the in-frame clones, and not every one. V and J calls and clone size are those listed in that table; D and trimming were worked out from the DNA. The sample includes fewer than 200,000 clones, 87% of them seen just once. The CDR3 has 13 amino acids. Trimming removed 6 bases from V and 2 bases from J, with 9 bases in between. Germline-derived CDR1 and CDR2 are SGHNT and YYREEE (reference sequence). This clonotype was obtained from a woman aged 70-85 years with COVID-19, enrolled during active disease. The chain couples TRBV5-4 to TRBJ2-1; D perhaps matches TRBD1 (6 bases). Material for sequencing was peripheral blood. In DNA, the CDR3 is TGTGCCAGCAAACAGGGAACCTACAATGAGCAGTTCTTC. This gives the protein CASKQGTYNEQFF.